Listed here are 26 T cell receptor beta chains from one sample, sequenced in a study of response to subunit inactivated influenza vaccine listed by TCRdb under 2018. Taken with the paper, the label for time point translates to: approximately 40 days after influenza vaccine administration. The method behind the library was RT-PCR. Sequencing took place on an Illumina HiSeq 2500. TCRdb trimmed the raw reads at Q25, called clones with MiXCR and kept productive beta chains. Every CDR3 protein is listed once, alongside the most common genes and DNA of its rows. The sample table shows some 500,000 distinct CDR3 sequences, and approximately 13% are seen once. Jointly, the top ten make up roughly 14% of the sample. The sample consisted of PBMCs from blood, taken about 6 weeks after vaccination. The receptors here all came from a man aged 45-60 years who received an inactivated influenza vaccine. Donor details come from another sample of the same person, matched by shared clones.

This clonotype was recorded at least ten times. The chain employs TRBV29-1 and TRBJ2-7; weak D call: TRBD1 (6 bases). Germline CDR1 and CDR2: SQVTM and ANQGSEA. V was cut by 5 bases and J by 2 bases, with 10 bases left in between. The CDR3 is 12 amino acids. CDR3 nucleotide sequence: TGCAGCGTTTTACAGGGACCCTACGAGCAGTACTTC. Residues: CSVLQGPYEQYF.

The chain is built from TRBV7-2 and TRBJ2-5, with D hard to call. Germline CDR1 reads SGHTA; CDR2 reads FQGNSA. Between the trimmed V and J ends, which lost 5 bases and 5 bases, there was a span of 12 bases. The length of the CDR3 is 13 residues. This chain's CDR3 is CASSGRSSETQYF. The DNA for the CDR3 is TGTGCCAGCAGCGGACGCTCCTCGGAGACCCAGTACTTC.

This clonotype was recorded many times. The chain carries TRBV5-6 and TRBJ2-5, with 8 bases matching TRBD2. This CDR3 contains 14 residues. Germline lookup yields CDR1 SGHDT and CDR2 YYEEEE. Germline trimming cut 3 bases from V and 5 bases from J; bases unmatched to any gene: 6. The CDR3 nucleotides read TGTGCCAGCAGCTGGGGTAGCGGGGCCGAGACCCAGTACTTC. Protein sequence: CASSWGSGAETQYF.

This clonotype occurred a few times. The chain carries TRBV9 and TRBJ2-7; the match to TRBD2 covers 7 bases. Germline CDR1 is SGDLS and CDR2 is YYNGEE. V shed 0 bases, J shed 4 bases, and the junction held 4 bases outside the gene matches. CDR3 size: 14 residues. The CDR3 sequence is CASSVDLAVYEQYF. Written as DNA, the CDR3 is TGTGCCAGCAGCGTAGACCTAGCGGTGTACGAGCAGTACTTC.

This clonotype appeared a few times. In nucleotides, the CDR3 is TGCGCCAGCGCTTCCTCAGGGCCAGATACGCAGTATTTT. This codes for CASASSGPDTQYF. The chain uses TRBV5-1 and TRBJ2-3, with D maybe TRBD1 (5 bases). Trimming pared 7 bases from V and 4 bases from J, leaving 13 bases between. This CDR3 has 13 residues. CDR1 and CDR2 (germline): SGHRS, YFSETQ.

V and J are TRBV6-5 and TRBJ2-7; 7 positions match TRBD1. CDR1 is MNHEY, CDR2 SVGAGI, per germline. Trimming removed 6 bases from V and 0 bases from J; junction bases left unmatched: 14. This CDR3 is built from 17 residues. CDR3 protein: CASSYTTGPLSSYEQYF. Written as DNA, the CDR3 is TGTGCCAGCAGCTACACGACAGGGCCTCTGAGCTCCTACGAGCAGTACTTC.

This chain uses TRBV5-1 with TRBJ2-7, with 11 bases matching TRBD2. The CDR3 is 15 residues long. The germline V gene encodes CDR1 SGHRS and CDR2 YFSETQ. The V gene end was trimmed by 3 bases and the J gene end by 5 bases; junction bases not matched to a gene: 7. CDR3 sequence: CASSYSGRARDEQYF. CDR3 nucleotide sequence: TGCGCCAGCAGCTATAGCGGGAGGGCCCGGGACGAGCAGTACTTC.

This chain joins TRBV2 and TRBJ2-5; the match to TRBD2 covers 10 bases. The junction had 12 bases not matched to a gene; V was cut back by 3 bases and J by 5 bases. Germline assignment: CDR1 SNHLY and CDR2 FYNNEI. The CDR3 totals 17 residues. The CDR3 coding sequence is TGTGCCAGCAGTGAGAGGAGCGGGGGGGCCCTCGTTGAGACCCAGTACTTC. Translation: CASSERSGGALVETQYF. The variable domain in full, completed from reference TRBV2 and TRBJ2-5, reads EPEVTQTPSHQVTQMGQEVILRCVPISNHLYFYWYRQILGQKVEFLVSFYNNEISEKSEIFDDQFSVERPDGSNFTLKIRSTKLEDSAMYFCASSERSGGALVETQYFGPGTRLLVL.

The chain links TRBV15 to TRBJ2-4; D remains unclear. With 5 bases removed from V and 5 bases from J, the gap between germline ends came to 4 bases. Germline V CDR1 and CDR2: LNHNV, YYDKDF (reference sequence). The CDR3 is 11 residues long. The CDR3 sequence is CATSGQNIQYF. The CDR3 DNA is TGTGCCACCAGCGGTCAAAACATTCAGTACTTC.

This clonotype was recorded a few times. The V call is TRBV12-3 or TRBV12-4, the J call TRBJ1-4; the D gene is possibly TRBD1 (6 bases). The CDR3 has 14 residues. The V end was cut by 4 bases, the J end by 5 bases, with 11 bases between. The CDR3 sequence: CASSYRAENEKLFF. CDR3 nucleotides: TGTGCCAGCAGTTACAGGGCCGAGAATGAAAAACTGTTTTTT.

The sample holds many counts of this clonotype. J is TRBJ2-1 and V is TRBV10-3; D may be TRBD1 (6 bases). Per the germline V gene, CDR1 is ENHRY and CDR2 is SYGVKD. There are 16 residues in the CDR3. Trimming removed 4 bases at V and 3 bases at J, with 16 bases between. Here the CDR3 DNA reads TGTGCCATCAGTGCAGGACAGTCCCCACTCTACAATGAGCAGTTCTTC. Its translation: CAISAGQSPLYNEQFF.

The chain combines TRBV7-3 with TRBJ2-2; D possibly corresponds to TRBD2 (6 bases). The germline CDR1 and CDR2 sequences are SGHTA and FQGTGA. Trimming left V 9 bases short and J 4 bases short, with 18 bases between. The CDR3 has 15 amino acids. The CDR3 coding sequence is TGTGCCAGTGGCCCCGGGAGCTTGGGCACCGGGGAGCTGTTTTTT. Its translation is CASGPGSLGTGELFF.

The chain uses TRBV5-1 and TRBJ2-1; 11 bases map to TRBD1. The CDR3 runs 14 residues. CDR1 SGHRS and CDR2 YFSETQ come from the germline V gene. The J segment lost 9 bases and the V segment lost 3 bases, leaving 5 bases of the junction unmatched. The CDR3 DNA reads TGCGCCAGCAGCTCCGGACAGGGGGCGACTGAGCAGTTCTTC. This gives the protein CASSSGQGATEQFF.

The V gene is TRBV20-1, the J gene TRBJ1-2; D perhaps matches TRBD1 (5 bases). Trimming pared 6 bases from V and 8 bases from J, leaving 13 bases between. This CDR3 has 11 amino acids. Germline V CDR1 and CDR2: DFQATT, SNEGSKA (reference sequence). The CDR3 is CSALGGMGYTF. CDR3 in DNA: TGCAGTGCCCTGGGGGGGATGGGCTACACCTTC.

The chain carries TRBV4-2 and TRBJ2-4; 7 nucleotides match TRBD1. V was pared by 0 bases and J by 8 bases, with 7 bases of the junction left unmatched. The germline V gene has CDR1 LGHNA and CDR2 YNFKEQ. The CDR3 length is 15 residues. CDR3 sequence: CASSQEPGQRDIQYF. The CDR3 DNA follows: TGTGCCAGCAGCCAAGAACCGGGACAGCGTGACATTCAGTACTTC.

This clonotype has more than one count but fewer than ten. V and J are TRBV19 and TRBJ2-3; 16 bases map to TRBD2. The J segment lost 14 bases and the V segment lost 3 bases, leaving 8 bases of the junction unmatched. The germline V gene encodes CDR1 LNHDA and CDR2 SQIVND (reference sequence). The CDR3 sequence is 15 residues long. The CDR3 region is CASSMGLAGGPAPYF. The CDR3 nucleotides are TGTGCCAGTAGTATGGGACTAGCGGGGGGGCCCGCCCCGTATTTT.

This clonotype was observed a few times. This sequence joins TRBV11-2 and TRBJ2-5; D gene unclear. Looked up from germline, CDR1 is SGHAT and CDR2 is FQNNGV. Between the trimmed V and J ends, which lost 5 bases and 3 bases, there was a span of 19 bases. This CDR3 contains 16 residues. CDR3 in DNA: TGTGCCAGCAGCCCCAATCCGAAGGGTAGAAAAGAGACCCAGTACTTC. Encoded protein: CASSPNPKGRKETQYF.

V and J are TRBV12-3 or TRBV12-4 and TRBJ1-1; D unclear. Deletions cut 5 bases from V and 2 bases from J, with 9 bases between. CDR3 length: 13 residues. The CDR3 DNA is TGTGCCAGCAGTAAGGACGGTAACACTGAAGCTTTCTTT. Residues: CASSKDGNTEAFF.

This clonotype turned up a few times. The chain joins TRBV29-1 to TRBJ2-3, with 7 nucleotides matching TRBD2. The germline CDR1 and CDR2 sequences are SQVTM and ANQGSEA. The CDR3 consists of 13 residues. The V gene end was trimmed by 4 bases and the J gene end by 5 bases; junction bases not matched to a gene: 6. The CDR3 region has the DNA TGCAGCGTTGTAAACAGCGGGGTAGATACGCAGTATTTT. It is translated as CSVVNSGVDTQYF.

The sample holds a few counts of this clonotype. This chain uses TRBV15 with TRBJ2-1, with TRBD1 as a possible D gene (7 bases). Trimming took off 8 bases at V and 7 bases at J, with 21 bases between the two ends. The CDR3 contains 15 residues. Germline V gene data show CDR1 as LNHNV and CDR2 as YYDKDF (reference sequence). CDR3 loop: CATDGAGGPGNEQFF. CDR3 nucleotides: TGTGCCACCGATGGTGCAGGGGGGCCGGGGAATGAGCAGTTCTTC. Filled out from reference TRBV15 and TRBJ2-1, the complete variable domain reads DAMVIQNPRYQVTQFGKPVTLSCSQTLNHNVMYWYQQKSSQAPKLLFHYYDKDFNNEADTPDNFQSRRPNTSFCFLDIRSPGLGDTAMYLCATDGAGGPGNEQFFGPGTRLTVL.

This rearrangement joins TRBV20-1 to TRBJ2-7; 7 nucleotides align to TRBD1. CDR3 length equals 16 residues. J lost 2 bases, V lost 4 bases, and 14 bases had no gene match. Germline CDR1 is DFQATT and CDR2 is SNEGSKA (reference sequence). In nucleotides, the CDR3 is TGCAGTGCTACCGTGCATCGCTTAGGACAGGCCTACGAGCAGTACTTC. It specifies CSATVHRLGQAYEQYF.

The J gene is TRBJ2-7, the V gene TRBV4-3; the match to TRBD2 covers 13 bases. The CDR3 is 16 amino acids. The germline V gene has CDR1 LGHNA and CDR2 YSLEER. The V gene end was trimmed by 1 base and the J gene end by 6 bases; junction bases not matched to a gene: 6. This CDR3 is CASSQAWTSGSFEQYF. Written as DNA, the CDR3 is TGCGCCAGCAGCCAAGCCTGGACTAGCGGGAGTTTCGAGCAGTACTTC.

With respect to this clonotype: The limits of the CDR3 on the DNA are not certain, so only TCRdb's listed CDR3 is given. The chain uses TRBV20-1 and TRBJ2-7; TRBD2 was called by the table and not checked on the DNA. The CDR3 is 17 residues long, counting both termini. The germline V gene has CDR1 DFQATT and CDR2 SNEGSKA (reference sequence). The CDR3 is CSATSFVAGGNSYEQHF.

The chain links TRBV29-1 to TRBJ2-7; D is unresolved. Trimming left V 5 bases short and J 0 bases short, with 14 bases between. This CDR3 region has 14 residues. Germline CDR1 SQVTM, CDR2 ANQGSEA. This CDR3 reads CSVLGLGPSYEQYF. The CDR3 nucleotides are TGCAGCGTTCTTGGTTTAGGGCCCTCCTACGAGCAGTACTTC.

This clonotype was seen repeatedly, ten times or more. CDR3 in DNA: TGCAGTGCTAGCGTAGGTTACAATGAGCAGTTCTTC. It codes for CSASVGYNEQFF. The chain combines TRBV20-1 with TRBJ2-1, with unresolved D. With 3 bases removed from V and 4 bases from J, the gap between germline ends came to 7 bases. In germline, CDR1 is DFQATT, CDR2 SNEGSKA (reference sequence). The CDR3 consists of 12 residues.

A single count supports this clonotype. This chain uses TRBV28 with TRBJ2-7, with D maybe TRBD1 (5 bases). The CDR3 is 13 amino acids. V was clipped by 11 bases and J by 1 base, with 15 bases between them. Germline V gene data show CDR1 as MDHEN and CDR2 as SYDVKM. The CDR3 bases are TGTGCCGGCCAATCAGGGCAGTCCTACGAGCAGTACTTC. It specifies CAGQSGQSYEQYF.